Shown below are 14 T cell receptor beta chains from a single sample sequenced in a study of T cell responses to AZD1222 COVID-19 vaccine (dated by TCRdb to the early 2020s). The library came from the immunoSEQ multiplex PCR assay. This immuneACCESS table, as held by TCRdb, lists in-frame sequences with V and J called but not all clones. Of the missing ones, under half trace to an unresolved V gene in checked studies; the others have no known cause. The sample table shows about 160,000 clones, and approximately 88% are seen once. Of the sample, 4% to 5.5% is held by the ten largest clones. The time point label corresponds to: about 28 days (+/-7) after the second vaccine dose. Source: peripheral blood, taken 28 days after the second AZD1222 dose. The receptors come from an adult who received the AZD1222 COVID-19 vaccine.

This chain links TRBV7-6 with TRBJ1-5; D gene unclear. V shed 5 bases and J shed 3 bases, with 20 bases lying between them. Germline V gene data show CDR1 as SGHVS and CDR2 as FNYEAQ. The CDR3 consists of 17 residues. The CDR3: CASSPRSSSFINQPQHF. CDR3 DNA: TGTGCCAGCAGCCCGCGGTCCTCTTCGTTCATCAATCAGCCCCAGCATTTT. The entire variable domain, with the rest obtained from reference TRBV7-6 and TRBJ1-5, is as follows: GAGVSQSPRYKVTKRGQDVALRCDPISGHVSLYWYRQALGQGPEFLTYFNYEAQQDKSGLPNDRFSAERPEGSISTLTIQRTEQRDSAMYRCASSPRSSSFINQPQHFGDGTRLSIL.

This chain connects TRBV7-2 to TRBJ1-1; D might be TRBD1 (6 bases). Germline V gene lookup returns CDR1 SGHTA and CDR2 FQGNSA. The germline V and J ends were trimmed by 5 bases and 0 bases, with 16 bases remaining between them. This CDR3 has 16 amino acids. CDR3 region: CASSIKNREMNTEAFF. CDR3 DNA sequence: TGTGCCAGCAGCATAAAAAACAGGGAAATGAACACTGAAGCTTTCTTT. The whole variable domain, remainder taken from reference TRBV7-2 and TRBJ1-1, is GAGVSQSPSNKVTEKGKDVELRCDPISGHTALYWYRQSLGQGLEFLIYFQGNSAPDKSGLPSDRFSAERTGGSVSTLTIQRTQQEDSAVYLCASSIKNREMNTEAFFGQGTRLTVV.

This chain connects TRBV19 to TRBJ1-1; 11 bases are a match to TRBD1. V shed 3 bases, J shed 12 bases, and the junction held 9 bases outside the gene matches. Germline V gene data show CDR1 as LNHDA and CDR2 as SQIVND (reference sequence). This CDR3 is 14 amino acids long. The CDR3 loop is CASSIDSGTGGSFF. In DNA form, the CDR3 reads TGTGCCAGTAGTATCGATTCCGGGACAGGGGGGTCTTTCTTT.

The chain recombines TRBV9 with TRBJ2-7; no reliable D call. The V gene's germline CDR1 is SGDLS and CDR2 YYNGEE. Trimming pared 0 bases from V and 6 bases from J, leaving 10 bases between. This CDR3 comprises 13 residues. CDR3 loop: CASSVGSGSEQYF. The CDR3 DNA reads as TGTGCCAGCAGCGTAGGTTCGGGTTCCGAGCAGTACTTC.

The CDR3 sequence: CASSLDWNYGYTF. DNA for the CDR3: TGCGCCAGCAGCTTGGATTGGAACTATGGCTACACCTTC. The chain employs TRBV5-1 and TRBJ1-2; the D is unclear. V lost 0 bases and J 2 bases, leaving 5 bases between the germline ends. The germline gives CDR1 SGHRS, CDR2 YFSETQ. The CDR3 is made up of 13 amino acids. The full variable domain, rest sourced from reference TRBV5-1 and TRBJ1-2, is KAGVTQTPRYLIKTRGQQVTLSCSPISGHRSVSWYQQTPGQGLQFLFEYFSETQRNKGNFPGRFSGRQFSNSRSEMNVSTLELGDSALYLCASSLDWNYGYTFGSGTRLTVV.

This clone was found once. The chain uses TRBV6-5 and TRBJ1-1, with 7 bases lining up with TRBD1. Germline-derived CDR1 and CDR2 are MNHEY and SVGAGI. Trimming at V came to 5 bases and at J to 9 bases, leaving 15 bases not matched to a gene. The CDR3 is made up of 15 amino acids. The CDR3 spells CASSPPGQRLPKAFF. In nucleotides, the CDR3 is TGTGCCAGCAGTCCGCCGGGACAGCGGCTTCCCAAAGCTTTCTTT.

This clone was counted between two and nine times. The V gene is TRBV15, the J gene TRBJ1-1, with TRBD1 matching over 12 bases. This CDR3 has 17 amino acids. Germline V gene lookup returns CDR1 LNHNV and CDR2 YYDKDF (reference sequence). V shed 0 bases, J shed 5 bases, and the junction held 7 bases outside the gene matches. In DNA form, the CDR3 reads TGTGCCACCAGCAGAGACTACCGGGACAGGGGGCGAACTGAAGCTTTCTTT. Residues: CATSRDYRDRGRTEAFF. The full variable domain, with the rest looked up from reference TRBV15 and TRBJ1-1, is DAMVIQNPRYQVTQFGKPVTLSCSQTLNHNVMYWYQQKSSQAPKLLFHYYDKDFNNEADTPDNFQSRRPNTSFCFLDIRSPGLGDTAMYLCATSRDYRDRGRTEAFFGQGTRLTVV.

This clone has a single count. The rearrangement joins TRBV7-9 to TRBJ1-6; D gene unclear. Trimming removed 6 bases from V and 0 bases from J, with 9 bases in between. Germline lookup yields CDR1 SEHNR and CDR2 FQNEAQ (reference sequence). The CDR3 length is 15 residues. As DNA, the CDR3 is TGTGCCAGCAGTCCTGAGGGCTCCTATAATTCACCCCTCCACTTT. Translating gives CASSPEGSYNSPLHF.

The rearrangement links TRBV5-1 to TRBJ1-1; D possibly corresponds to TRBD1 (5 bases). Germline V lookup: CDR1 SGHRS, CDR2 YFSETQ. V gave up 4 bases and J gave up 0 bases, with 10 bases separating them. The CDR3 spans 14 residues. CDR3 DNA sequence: TGCGCCAGCAGCCCGACAGCCTTGAACACTGAAGCTTTCTTT. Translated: CASSPTALNTEAFF.

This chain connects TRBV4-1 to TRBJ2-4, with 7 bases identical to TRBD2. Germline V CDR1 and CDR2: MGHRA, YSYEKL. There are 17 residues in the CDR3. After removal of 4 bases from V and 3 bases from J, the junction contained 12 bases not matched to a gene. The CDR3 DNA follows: TGCGCCAGCAGCCGGGAACTAAGCGGGGCCGACAAAAACATTCAGTACTTC. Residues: CASSRELSGADKNIQYF.

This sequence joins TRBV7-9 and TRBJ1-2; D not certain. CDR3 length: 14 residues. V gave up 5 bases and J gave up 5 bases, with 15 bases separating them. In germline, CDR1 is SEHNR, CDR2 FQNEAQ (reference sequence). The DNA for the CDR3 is TGTGCCAGCAGCCTCGACGGACGGGGTTATGGCTACACCTTC. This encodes CASSLDGRGYGYTF.

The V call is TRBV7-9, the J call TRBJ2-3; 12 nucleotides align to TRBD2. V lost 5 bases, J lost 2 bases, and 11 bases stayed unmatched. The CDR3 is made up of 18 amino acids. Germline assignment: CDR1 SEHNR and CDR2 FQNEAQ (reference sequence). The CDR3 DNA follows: TGTGCCAGCAGCCCCTTACAGGGGACTAGCGGGCTCACAGATACGCAGTATTTT. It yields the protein CASSPLQGTSGLTDTQYF. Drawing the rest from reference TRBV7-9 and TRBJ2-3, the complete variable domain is DTGVSQNPRHKITKRGQNVTFRCDPISEHNRLYWYRQTLGQGPEFLTYFQNEAQLEKSRLLSDRFSAERPKGSFSTLEIQRTEQGDSAMYLCASSPLQGTSGLTDTQYFGPGTRLTVL.

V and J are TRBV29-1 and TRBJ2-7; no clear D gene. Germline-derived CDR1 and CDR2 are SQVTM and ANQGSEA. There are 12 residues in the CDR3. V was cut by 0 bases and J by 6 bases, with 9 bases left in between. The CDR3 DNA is TGCAGCGTTGAAGATCTTGATGGCGAGCAGTACTTC. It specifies CSVEDLDGEQYF.

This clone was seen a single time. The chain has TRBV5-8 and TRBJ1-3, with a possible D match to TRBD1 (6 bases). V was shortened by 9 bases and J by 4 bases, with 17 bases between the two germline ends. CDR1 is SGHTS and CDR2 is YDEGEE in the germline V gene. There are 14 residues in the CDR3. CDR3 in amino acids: CAIPGGFSGNTIYF. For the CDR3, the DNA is TGTGCCATACCGGGGGGCTTTTCCGGAAACACCATATATTTT.